This TCR beta chain emerged from a study of post-analysis software for immune sequencing data. On the study more broadly: Progressive-relapsing, secondary progressive and relapsing-remitting multiple sclerosis were among the disease courses included. Study results and caveats: Among a few TRBV segments more frequent in patients than controls were TRBV5-6, TRBV5-1 and TRBV20-1. Compared against controls, patients with multiple sclerosis displayed significantly lower normalized Chao1 diversity.

This clonotype was detected a few times. Its target is unknown. The authors incorporated unique molecular identifiers into the TCR beta cDNA libraries. Yield was 500,000 or so cDNA molecules from roughly 0.93 to 9.6 million T cells. MiXCR, applied by TCRdb to the PCR reads, yields one record per CDR3 protein. The table shows hundreds of thousands of distinct CDR3 sequences, with about 40% occurring only once. Trimming removed 1 base at V and 11 bases at J, with 14 bases between. Germline lookup yields CDR1 MGHRA and CDR2 YSYEKL. There are 13 residues in the CDR3. J is TRBJ2-5 and V is TRBV4-1; D uncertain. Material: blood. The source is a girl between 10 and 17 years old with multiple sclerosis. The CDR3 coding sequence is TGCGCCAGCAGCCAAGTCCCACAGTCCCCTCAGTACTTC. The encoded protein is CASSQVPQSPQYF.